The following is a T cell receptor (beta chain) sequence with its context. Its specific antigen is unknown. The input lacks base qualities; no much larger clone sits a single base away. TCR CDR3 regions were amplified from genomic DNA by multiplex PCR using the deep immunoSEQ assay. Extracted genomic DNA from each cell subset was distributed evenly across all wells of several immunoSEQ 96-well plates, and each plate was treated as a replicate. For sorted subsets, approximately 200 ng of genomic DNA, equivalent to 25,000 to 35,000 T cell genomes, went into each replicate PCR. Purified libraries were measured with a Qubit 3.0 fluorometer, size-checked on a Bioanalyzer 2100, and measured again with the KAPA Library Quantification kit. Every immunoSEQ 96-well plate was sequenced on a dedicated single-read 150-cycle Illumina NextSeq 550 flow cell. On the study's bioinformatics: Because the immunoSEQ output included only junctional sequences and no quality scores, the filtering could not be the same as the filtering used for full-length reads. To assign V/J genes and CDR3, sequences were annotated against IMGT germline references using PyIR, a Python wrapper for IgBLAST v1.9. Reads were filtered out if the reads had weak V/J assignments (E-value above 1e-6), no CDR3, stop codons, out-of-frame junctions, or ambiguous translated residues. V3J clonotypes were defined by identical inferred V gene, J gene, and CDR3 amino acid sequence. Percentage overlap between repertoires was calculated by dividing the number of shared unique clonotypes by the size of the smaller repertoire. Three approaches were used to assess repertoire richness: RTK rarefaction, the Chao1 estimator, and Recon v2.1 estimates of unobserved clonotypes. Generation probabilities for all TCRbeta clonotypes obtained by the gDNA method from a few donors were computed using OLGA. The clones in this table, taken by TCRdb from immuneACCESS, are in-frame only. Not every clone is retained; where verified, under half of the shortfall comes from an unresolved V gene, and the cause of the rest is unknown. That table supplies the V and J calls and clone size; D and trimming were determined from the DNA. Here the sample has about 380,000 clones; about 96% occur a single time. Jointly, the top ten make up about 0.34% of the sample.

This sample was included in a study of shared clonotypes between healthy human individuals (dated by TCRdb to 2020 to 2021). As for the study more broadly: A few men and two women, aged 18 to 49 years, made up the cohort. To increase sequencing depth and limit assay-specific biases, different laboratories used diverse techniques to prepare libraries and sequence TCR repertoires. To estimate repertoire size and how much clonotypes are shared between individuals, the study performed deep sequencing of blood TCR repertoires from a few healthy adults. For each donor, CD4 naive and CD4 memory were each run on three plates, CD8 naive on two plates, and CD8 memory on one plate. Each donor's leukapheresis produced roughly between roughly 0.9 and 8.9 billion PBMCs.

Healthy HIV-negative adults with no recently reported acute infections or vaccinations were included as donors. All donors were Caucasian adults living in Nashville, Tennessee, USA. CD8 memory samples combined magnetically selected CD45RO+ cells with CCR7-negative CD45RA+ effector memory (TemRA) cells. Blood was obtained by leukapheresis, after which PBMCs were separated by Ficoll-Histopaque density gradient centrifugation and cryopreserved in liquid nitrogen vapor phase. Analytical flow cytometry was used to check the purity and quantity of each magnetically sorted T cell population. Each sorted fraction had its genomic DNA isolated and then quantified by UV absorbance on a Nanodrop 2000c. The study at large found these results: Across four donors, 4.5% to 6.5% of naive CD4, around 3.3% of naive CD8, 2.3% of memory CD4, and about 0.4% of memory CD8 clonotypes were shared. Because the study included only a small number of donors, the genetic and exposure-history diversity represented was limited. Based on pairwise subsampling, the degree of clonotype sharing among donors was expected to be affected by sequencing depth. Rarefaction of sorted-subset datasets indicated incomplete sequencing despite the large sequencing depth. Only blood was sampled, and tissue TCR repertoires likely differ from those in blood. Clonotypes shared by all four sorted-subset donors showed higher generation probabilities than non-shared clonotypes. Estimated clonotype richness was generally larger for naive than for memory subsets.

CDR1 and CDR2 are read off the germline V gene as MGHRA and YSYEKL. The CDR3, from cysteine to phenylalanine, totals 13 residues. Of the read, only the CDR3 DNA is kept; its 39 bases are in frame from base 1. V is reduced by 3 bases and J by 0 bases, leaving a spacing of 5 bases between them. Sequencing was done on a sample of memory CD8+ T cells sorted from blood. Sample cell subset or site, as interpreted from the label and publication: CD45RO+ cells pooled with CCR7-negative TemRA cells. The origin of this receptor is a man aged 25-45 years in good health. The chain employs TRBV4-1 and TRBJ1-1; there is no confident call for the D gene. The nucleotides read TGCGCCAGCAGCCAGACATTGAACACTGAAGCTTTCTTT. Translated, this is CASSQTLNTEAFF.